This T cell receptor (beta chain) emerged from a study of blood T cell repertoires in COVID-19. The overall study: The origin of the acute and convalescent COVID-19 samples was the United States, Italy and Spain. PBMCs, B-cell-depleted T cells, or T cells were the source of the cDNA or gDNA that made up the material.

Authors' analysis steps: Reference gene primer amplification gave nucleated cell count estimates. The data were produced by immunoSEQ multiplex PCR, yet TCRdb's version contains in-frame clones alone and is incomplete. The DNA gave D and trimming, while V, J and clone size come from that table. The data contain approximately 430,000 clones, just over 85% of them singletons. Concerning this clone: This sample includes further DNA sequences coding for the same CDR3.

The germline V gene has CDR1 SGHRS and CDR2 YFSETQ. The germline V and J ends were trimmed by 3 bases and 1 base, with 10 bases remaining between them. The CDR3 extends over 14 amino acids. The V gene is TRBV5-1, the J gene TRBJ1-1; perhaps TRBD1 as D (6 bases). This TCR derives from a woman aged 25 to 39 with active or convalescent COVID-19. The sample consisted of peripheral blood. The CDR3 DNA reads TGCGCCAGCAGCTCGGGACAAACGAACACTGAAGCTTTCTTT. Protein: CASSSGQTNTEAFF.